Sequencing of this T cell receptor beta chain was carried out in a study of T-cell reconstitution after alpha-beta-depleted transplantation in children. Study-wide points: Expanded clones from the graft, numbering several hundred, reportedly supplied alpha-beta T cells about two months after transplant.

This clonotype was picked up many times. Antigen unknown. Germline V gene data show CDR1 as DFQATT and CDR2 as SNEGSKA (reference sequence). J was trimmed by 2 bases and V by 6 bases; bases with no gene match: 5. This CDR3 comprises 13 residues. Molecular barcoding with unique molecular identifiers was used for the TCRbeta library. TCRdb analysed the PCR reads with MiXCR anew, one entry per CDR3 protein. The data show about 200,000 distinct CDR3 sequences, roughly 6.6% seen once. V and J are TRBV20-1 and TRBJ2-5; 8 nucleotides agree with TRBD1. The receptor comes from a boy aged 2 to 10 with acute lymphoblastic leukemia, due to receive a stem cell transplant. This specimen was PBMCs, taken before TCRalphabeta/CD19-depleted stem cell transplant. CDR3 residues: CSAPDRVQETQYF. CDR3 sequence (DNA): TGCAGTGCCCCGGACAGGGTGCAAGAGACCCAGTACTTC.